The clone carrying this T cell receptor (beta chain) came up a few times. Antigen specificity is unknown. For every donor, a draw yielded approximately 9.9 milliliters of peripheral blood. Extraction of total RNA produced a minimum of 5.5 micrograms from each sample. Germline V gene lookup returns CDR1 SGHDT and CDR2 YYEEEE. The CDR3 has 16 amino acids. V trimming: 2 bases; J trimming: 4 bases; junction bases outside the gene matches: 10. Together with a sample-barcoded 5' primer, a J-beta primer mix was included in a second PCR lasting 7 to 11 cycles. TCRdb re-called the 5' RACE reads through MiXCR, storing one row per CDR3 protein. The sample comprises about 940,000 distinct CDR3 sequences, under 50% of which are singletons, and around 15% rests with the top ten. The data derive from a study of blood T cells in healthy people across ages. Study findings and constraints: Observed TCR beta diversity per million T cells went down as age went up. This fall followed a roughly linear course with age. A greater number of naive CD4+ cells and higher diversity distinguished long-lived donors from aged donors.

The origin of this receptor is a man aged 25 to 40 in good health. The rearrangement joins TRBV5-6 to TRBJ2-7; 9 bases map to TRBD1. Sequenced: blood. The CDR3 sequence: CASSFPSTGGGYEQYF. CDR3 bases: TGTGCCAGCAGCTTCCCTTCTACAGGGGGCGGGTACGAGCAGTACTTC.